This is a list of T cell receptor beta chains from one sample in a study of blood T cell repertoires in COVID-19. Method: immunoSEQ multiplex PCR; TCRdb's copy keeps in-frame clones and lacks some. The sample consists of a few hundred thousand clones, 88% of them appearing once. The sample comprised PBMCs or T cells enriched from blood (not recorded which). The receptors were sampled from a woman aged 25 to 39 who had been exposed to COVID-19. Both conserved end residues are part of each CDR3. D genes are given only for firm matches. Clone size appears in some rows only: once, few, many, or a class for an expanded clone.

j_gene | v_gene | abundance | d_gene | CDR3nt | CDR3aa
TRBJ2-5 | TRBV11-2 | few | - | TGTGCCAGCAGTCAAATGGGGGCGTACCAAGAGACCCAGTACTTC | CASSQMGAYQETQYF
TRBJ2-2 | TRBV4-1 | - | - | TGCGCCAGCAGCCAAGCGGGTACCGACGGGGAGCTGTTTTTT | CASSQAGTDGELFF
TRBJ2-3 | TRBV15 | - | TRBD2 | TGTGCCACCAGCAGAGATGGAGCTAGCGGGAGTAAGGGGGTAGATACGCAGTATTTT | CATSRDGASGSKGVDTQYF
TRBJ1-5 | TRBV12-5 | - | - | TGTGCTAGTGGTACCCTAAGGACACAACAGCCCCAGCATTTT | CASGTLRTQQPQHF
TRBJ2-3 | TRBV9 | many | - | TGTGCCAGCAGCGTACTAGCTAGCACAGATACGCAGTATTTT | CASSVLASTDTQYF
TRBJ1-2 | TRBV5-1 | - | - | TGCGCCAGCAGCTTGGACCAGTATGGCTACACCTTC | CASSLDQYGYTF
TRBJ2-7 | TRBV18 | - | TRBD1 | TGTGCCAGCTCACTGGACAGGGCTAATACCTACGAGCAGTACTTC | CASSLDRANTYEQYF
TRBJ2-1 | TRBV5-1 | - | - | TGCGCCAGCAGCATAGACATCCGGGAGAGGTACAATGAGCAGTTCTTC | CASSIDIRERYNEQFF
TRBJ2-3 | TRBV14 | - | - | TGTGCCAGCAGCCAAGAAAGTGGCGGCCGATTCCATTTAGATACGCAGTATTTT | CASSQESGGRFHLDTQYF
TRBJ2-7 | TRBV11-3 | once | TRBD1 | TGTGCCAGCAGCCCTGACCCGGGACAGGGGGCAAGGCAGTACTTC | CASSPDPGQGARQYF
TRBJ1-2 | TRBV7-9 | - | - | TGTGCCAGCAGCACCGGAGCGCGCTATGGCTACACCTTC | CASSTGARYGYTF
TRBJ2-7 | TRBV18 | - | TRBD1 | TGTGCCAGCTCTTCGACAGGGACCTCCTACGAGCAGTACTTC | CASSSTGTSYEQYF
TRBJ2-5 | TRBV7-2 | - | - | TGTGCCAGCAGCCCCGCTCTCCTGCTGCGAGAGACCCAGTACTTC | CASSPALLLRETQYF
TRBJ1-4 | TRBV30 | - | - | TGTGCCTGGAGTGTACGGGAGTATGAAAAACTGTTTTTT | CAWSVREYEKLFF
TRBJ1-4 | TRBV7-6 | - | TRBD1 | TGTGCCAGCAGTCAAAATCTACATCCGGGACAGTATAATGAAAAACTGTTTTTT | CASSQNLHPGQYNEKLFF
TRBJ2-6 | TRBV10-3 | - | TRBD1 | TGTGCCATCAGTAAACAGGGGGCAGACTCTGGGGCCAACGTCCTGACTTTC | CAISKQGADSGANVLTF
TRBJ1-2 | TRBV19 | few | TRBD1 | TGTGCCAGTAAATACAGGGGCCCCCCTAACTATGGCTACACCTTC | CASKYRGPPNYGYTF
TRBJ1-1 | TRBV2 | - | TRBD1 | TGTGCCAGCAGTGGACAGGGCCCTGAAGCTTTCTTT | CASSGQGPEAFF
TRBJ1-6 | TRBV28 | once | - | TGTGCCAGCAGTAAGGAGGGTAGCTCCTATAATTCACCCCTCCACTTT | CASSKEGSSYNSPLHF
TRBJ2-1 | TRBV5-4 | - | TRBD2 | TGTGCCAGCAGCCCTCACGGGGGAGGGCGTTTCAATGAGCAGTTCTTC | CASSPHGGGRFNEQFF
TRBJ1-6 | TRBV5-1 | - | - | TGCGCCAGCAGCCCTTTTCAGGGCGATAATTCACCCCTCCACTTT | CASSPFQGDNSPLHF
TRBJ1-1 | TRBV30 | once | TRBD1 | TGTGCCTGGAGTGTATATCCGGGACAGGGGTCCTCGATGAACACTGAAGCTTTCTTT | CAWSVYPGQGSSMNTEAFF
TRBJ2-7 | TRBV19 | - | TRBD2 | TGTGCCAGTAGTATATACGGGGGGAGCTCCTACGAGCAGTACTTC | CASSIYGGSSYEQYF
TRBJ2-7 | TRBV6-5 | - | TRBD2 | TGTGCCAGCAGACAAGCGGGGCCCTCCTACGAGCAGTACTTC | CASRQAGPSYEQYF
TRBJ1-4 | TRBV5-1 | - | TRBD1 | TGCGCCAGCAGCGTCTCCGGGACAGGGAGGGAAAAACTGTTTTTT | CASSVSGTGREKLFF
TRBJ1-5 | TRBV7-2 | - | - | TGTGCCAGCAGCTCCGGGGTGGCCAATCAGCCCCAGCATTTT | CASSSGVANQPQHF
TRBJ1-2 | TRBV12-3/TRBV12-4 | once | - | TGTGCCAGCAGTTTAGAACAGGTCTATGGCTACACCTTC | CASSLEQVYGYTF
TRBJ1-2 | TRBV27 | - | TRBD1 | TGTGCCAGCAGTTTAGCCCCCAACAGGGGTCGTTATGGCTACACCTTC | CASSLAPNRGRYGYTF
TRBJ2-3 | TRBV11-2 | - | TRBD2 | TGTGCCAGCAGCCCCCAACTGGGCGGGAGTGCAGATACGCAGTATTTT | CASSPQLGGSADTQYF
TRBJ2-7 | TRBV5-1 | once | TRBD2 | TGCGCCAGCAGCTTGAGCACTAGCGGGAGGTACGAGCAGTACTTC | CASSLSTSGRYEQYF
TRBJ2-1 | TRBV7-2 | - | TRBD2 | TGTGCCAGCAGCGAATTCAATCCGGGACTAGCGGGACCACAGTTCTTC | CASSEFNPGLAGPQFF
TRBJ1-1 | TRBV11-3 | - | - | TGTGCCAGCAGCTTATCCTCGGGGGGCACTGAAGCTTTCTTT | CASSLSSGGTEAFF
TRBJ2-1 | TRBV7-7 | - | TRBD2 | TGTGCTAGCAGCCCAGCCGGCCCGGGACTAGCGGGGCGGAACAATGAGCAGTTCTTC | CASSPAGPGLAGRNNEQFF
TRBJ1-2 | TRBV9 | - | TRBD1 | TGTGCCAGCAGCGTAGGGCCTGGACAGGGAAACTATGGCTACACCTTC | CASSVGPGQGNYGYTF
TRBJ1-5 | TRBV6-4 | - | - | TGTGCCAGCCTCAGGACAGTTACGTTGCAGCCCCAGCATTTT | CASLRTVTLQPQHF
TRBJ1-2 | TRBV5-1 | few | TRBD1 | TGCGCCAGCAGCCCCAGGACAGGCTACTATGGCTACACCTTC | CASSPRTGYYGYTF
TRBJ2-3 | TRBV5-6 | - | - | TGTGCCAGCAGCGTGACAGTCCCCCGGTCAGATACGCAGTATTTT | CASSVTVPRSDTQYF
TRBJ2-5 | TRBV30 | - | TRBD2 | TGTGCCTGGAGTGATATTAGCGGGATCACTCAAGAGACCCAGTACTTC | CAWSDISGITQETQYF
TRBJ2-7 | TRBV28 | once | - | TGTGCCAGCAGTTCAGGGGGGAAAGGTTACGAGCAGTACTTC | CASSSGGKGYEQYF
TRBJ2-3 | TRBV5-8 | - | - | TGTGCCAGCAGCACCCGCATCACTAGCACAGATACGCAGTATTTT | CASSTRITSTDTQYF
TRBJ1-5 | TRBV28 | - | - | TGTGCCACGCAGGAGGGACAGCCCCAGCATTTT | CATQEGQPQHF
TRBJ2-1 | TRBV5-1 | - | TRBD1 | TGCGCCAGCAGTCCGGGACAGGGCTCCTACAATGAGCAGTTCTTC | CASSPGQGSYNEQFF
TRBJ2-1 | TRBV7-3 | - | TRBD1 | TGTGCCAGCAGCTTACAGGGGGCGACCGATGAGCAGTTCTTC | CASSLQGATDEQFF
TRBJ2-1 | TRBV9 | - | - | TGTGCCAGCAGCGTAGAGAACGGGAGAGAGGACAATGAGCAGTTCTTC | CASSVENGREDNEQFF
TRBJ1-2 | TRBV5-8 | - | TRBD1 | TGTGCCAGCAGCCGGGGACAGGGGGGCGGCTACACCTTC | CASSRGQGGGYTF
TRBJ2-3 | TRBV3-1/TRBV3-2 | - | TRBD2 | TGTGCCAGCAGCCAAGCGGCGGGAGGGGCAGATACGCAGTATTTT | CASSQAAGGADTQYF
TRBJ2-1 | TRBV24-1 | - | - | TGTGCCACCAGTGGACAGAGCTCCTACAATGAGCAGTTCTTC | CATSGQSSYNEQFF
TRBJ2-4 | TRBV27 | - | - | TGTGCCAGCAGTTTATTGGTCGGGAACATTCAGTACTTC | CASSLLVGNIQYF
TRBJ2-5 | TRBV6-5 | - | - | TGTGCCAGCAGTTACTCGGGCTCAGAGACCCAGTACTTC | CASSYSGSETQYF
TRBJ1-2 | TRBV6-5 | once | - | TGTGCCAGCAGTTACACATTCTTTAACTATGGCTACACCTTC | CASSYTFFNYGYTF
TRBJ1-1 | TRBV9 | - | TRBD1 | TGTGCCAGCAGCCCCTCGGGGACAGGGGAGACGAACACTGAAGCTTTCTTT | CASSPSGTGETNTEAFF
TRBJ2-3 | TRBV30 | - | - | TGTGCCTGGAGTCGAGTCGTGGGGGAGGGCACAGATACGCAGTATTTT | CAWSRVVGEGTDTQYF
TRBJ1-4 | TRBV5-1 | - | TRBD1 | TGCGCCAGCAGCTTAGGGACAGGGACTAATGAAAAACTGTTTTTT | CASSLGTGTNEKLFF
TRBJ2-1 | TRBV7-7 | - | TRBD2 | TGTGCCAGCAGCTTAGCGCCCCGACTAGCGGGAGGCCAATACAATGAGCAGTTCTTC | CASSLAPRLAGGQYNEQFF
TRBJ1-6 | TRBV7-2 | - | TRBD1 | TGTGCCAGCAGCTTACGGGACAGGGAGTATTCACCCCTCCACTTT | CASSLRDREYSPLHF
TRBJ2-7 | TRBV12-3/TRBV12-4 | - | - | TGTGCCAGCAGTCCGGACAGTAGGGCCGAGCAGTACTTC | CASSPDSRAEQYF
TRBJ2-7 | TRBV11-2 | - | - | TGTGCCAGCAGCTGGGACAACTCCTACGAGCAGTACTTC | CASSWDNSYEQYF
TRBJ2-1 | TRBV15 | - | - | TGTGCCACCAGGACTAGTTCCCACAATGAGCAGTTCTTC | CATRTSSHNEQFF
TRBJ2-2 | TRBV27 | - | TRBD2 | TGTGCCAGCAGTTCCGGGGGGACGTCCCGTCCTGGGGAGCTGTTTTTT | CASSSGGTSRPGELFF
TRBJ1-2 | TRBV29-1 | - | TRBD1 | TGCAGCGACCGGGACAGTTCAAGAGCTAACTATGGCTACACCTTC | CSDRDSSRANYGYTF